The rows below give T cell receptor beta chains drawn from one sample of a study of blood T cells in healthy people across ages. MiXCR was run by TCRdb on the 5' RACE reads, yielding one entry per CDR3 protein. This sample has approximately 900,000 distinct CDR3 sequences, with roughly 43% found just once. Sequenced: blood. The source of these receptors is a man in his thirties or forties in good health. Each CDR3 is given with its conserved first and last residue. The D gene is left open where the match is weak. Part of the rows lack a size; the others show once, few, many or a class for expanded clones.

CDR3aa: CASTRWEPQHF; CDR3nt: TGTGCCAGCACCCGTTGGGAGCCCCAGCATTTT; abundance: .; j_gene: TRBJ1-5; d_gene: .; v_gene: TRBV6-4
CDR3aa: CASSPAGVSSYNEQFF; CDR3nt: TGTGCCAGCAGTCCCGCGGGGGTTAGCTCCTACAATGAGCAGTTCTTC; abundance: .; j_gene: TRBJ2-1; d_gene: TRBD2; v_gene: TRBV6-2/TRBV6-3
CDR3aa: CAGREMGLTNEKLFF; CDR3nt: TGTGCCGGCAGGGAGATGGGGTTAACTAATGAAAAACTGTTTTTT; abundance: .; j_gene: TRBJ1-4; d_gene: .; v_gene: TRBV7-2
CDR3aa: CATSAAVRGPANTGELFF; CDR3nt: TGTGCCACCAGTGCGGCGGTCAGGGGACCGGCGAACACCGGGGAGCTGTTTTTT; abundance: .; j_gene: TRBJ2-2; d_gene: .; v_gene: TRBV24-1
CDR3aa: CASSFGQGSHEQYF; CDR3nt: TGTGCCAGCAGTTTCGGACAGGGATCCCACGAGCAGTACTTC; abundance: .; j_gene: TRBJ2-7; d_gene: TRBD1; v_gene: TRBV6-2/TRBV6-3
CDR3aa: CASSVAFMGQQETQYF; CDR3nt: TGTGCCAGCAGCGTAGCATTCATGGGACAGCAAGAGACCCAGTACTTC; abundance: once; j_gene: TRBJ2-5; d_gene: TRBD1; v_gene: TRBV9
CDR3aa: CASSSEEGIATNEKLFF; CDR3nt: TGTGCCAGCAGTTCGGAGGAAGGGATTGCAACTAATGAAAAACTGTTTTTT; abundance: .; j_gene: TRBJ1-4; d_gene: .; v_gene: TRBV25-1
CDR3aa: CASSLSYSGDEQFF; CDR3nt: TGTGCCAGCAGCTTAAGTTACAGTGGCGATGAGCAGTTCTTC; abundance: .; j_gene: TRBJ2-1; d_gene: .; v_gene: TRBV7-9
CDR3aa: CASSSGRSHYEQYF; CDR3nt: TGTGCCAGCAGCTCGGGACGGAGCCACTACGAGCAGTACTTC; abundance: .; j_gene: TRBJ2-7; d_gene: .; v_gene: TRBV5-5
CDR3aa: CSVPTGGSHNEQFF; CDR3nt: TGCAGCGTCCCCACAGGGGGCAGCCACAATGAGCAGTTCTTC; abundance: few; j_gene: TRBJ2-1; d_gene: TRBD1; v_gene: TRBV29-1
CDR3aa: CASSSGTGPYNEQFF; CDR3nt: TGCGCCAGCAGCTCCGGGACAGGGCCCTACAATGAGCAGTTCTTC; abundance: .; j_gene: TRBJ2-1; d_gene: TRBD1; v_gene: TRBV5-1
CDR3aa: CASSLSLASEAFF; CDR3nt: TGTGCCAGCAGTTTATCGTTGGCGTCTGAAGCTTTCTTT; abundance: .; j_gene: TRBJ1-1; d_gene: .; v_gene: TRBV12-3/TRBV12-4
CDR3aa: CASSEGDGKRKTQYF; CDR3nt: TGTGCCAGCAGTGAAGGGGATGGAAAACGGAAGACCCAGTACTTC; abundance: .; j_gene: TRBJ2-5; d_gene: .; v_gene: TRBV6-1
CDR3aa: CASSQTPSVGELFF; CDR3nt: TGTGCCAGTAGCCAAACGCCTAGCGTCGGGGAGCTGTTTTTT; abundance: .; j_gene: TRBJ2-2; d_gene: .; v_gene: TRBV19
CDR3aa: CASSRQGYGYTF; CDR3nt: TGTGCCAGCAGTCGACAGGGGTATGGCTACACCTTC; abundance: many; j_gene: TRBJ1-2; d_gene: TRBD1; v_gene: TRBV6-5
CDR3aa: CASSPTASNQPQHF; CDR3nt: TGCGCCAGCAGCCCGACAGCAAGCAATCAGCCCCAGCATTTT; abundance: few; j_gene: TRBJ1-5; d_gene: .; v_gene: TRBV4-1
CDR3aa: CASSQDLGGRYAEAFF; CDR3nt: TGTGCCAGCAGCCAAGACCTGGGCGGCCGGTACGCTGAAGCTTTCTTT; abundance: .; j_gene: TRBJ1-1; d_gene: .; v_gene: TRBV3-1
CDR3aa: CASSSRPFSYEQYF; CDR3nt: TGTGCCAGCAGCTCGCGCCCATTCTCCTACGAGCAGTACTTC; abundance: few; j_gene: TRBJ2-7; d_gene: .; v_gene: TRBV14